This T cell receptor beta chain was retrieved from a study of T cells in narcolepsy. Deletions cut 4 bases from V and 5 bases from J, with 11 bases between. This CDR3 contains 13 residues. Germline V gene sequence: CDR1 SGHRS, CDR2 YFSETQ. Here immunoSEQ multiplex PCR was the method, and the copy in TCRdb shows in-frame clones only, minus some. The data show fewer than 35,000 clones, about four fifths seen once. V gene TRBV5-1 combines with J gene TRBJ2-3; D ambiguous. The clonotype was recovered from a human donor with narcolepsy. Material: CD45RA- memory CD4+ T cells from PBMCs. The chain's CDR3 is CASSLRIEDTQYF. The CDR3 DNA sequence: TGCGCCAGCAGCCTACGAATCGAAGATACGCAGTATTTT.